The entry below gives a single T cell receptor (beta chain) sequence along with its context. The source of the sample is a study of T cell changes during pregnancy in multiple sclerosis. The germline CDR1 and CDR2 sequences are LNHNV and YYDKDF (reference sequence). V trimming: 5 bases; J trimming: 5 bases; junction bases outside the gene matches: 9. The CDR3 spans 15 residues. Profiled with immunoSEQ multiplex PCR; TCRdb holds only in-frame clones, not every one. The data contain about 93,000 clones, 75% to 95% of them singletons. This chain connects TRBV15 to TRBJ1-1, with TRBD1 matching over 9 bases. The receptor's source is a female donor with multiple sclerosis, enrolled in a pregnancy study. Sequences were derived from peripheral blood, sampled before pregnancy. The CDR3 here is CATSVFGQGKTEAFF. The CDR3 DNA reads TGTGCCACCAGCGTATTCGGACAGGGGAAAACTGAAGCTTTCTTT. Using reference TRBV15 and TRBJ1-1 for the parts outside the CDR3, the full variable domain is DAMVIQNPRYQVTQFGKPVTLSCSQTLNHNVMYWYQQKSSQAPKLLFHYYDKDFNNEADTPDNFQSRRPNTSFCFLDIRSPGLGDTAMYLCATSVFGQGKTEAFFGQGTRLTVV.